This is a list of T cell receptor beta chains from one sample in a study of metastatic and nonmetastatic thyroid tumors. TCRdb re-called clones from the PCR reads using MiXCR. The repertoire holds 30,000 or so clones, roughly 30% seen once, with over 30% in the top ten. Input material: blood. The origin of the receptors is a female donor with papillary thyroid cancer or a benign thyroid nodule (not recorded which). Some clones in this sample may be carry-over from other donors' samples. CDR3s include the opening cysteine and the closing phenylalanine or tryptophan. The order of the fields is CDR3 protein, CDR3 DNA, D gene, clone size, V gene, J gene. The D gene is left open where the match is weak. Clone size appears in some rows only: once, few, many, or a class for an expanded clone.

CDR3 protein: CSAPVSGASTDTQYF; CDR3 DNA: TGCAGTGCCCCCGTTAGCGGTGCTAGCACAGATACGCAGTATTTT; D gene: .; clone size: many; V gene: TRBV20-1; J gene: TRBJ2-3
CDR3 protein: CATSRGQTGVTETQYF; CDR3 DNA: TGTGCCACCAGCAGAGGGCAGACAGGGGTCACCGAGACGCAGTATTTT; D gene: TRBD1; clone size: many; V gene: TRBV15; J gene: TRBJ2-3
CDR3 protein: CSASGARRTEAFF; CDR3 DNA: TGCAGTGCTAGTGGCGCCCGGAGGACTGAAGCTTTCTTT; D gene: .; clone size: many; V gene: TRBV20-1; J gene: TRBJ1-1
CDR3 protein: CSARDQGRFTEAFF; CDR3 DNA: TGCAGTGCTAGAGATCAGGGAAGGTTCACTGAAGCTTTCTTT; D gene: .; clone size: .; V gene: TRBV20-1; J gene: TRBJ1-1
CDR3 protein: CASSATLAGSTDTQYF; CDR3 DNA: TGTGCCAGTAGCGCTACCTTAGCGGGAAGCACAGATACGCAGTATTTT; D gene: TRBD2; clone size: many; V gene: TRBV19; J gene: TRBJ2-3
CDR3 protein: CASRNSGSSSYEQYF; CDR3 DNA: TGTGCCAGCCGCAATAGCGGGAGTTCCTCCTACGAGCAGTACTTC; D gene: TRBD2; clone size: .; V gene: TRBV6-1; J gene: TRBJ2-7
CDR3 protein: CASSWSGASTDTQYF; CDR3 DNA: TGTGCCAGCAGCTGGAGCGGGGCTAGCACAGATACGCAGTATTTT; D gene: TRBD2; clone size: many; V gene: TRBV5-4; J gene: TRBJ2-3
CDR3 protein: CAWTGNWNTEAFF; CDR3 DNA: TGTGCCTGGACCGGGAACTGGAACACTGAAGCTTTCTTT; D gene: .; clone size: many; V gene: TRBV30; J gene: TRBJ1-1
CDR3 protein: CASSYSYQRTLEQYF; CDR3 DNA: TGTGCCAGCAGTTACTCGTACCAGCGGACACTCGAGCAGTACTTC; D gene: .; clone size: .; V gene: TRBV6-2/TRBV6-3; J gene: TRBJ2-7
CDR3 protein: CSADLSGRTLDTQYF; CDR3 DNA: TGCAGTGCTGACCTAAGCGGGAGAACTTTGGATACGCAGTATTTT; D gene: TRBD2; clone size: .; V gene: TRBV20-1; J gene: TRBJ2-3
CDR3 protein: CAINSSPGLPRVLQYF; CDR3 DNA: TGTGCCATCAACTCCTCGCCGGGACTCCCGCGGGTATTGCAGTACTTC; D gene: .; clone size: .; V gene: TRBV28; J gene: TRBJ2-7
CDR3 protein: CASSPRLAGVSGELFF; CDR3 DNA: TGCGCCAGCAGCCCCCGACTAGCGGGAGTATCCGGGGAGCTGTTTTTT; D gene: TRBD2; clone size: many; V gene: TRBV5-1; J gene: TRBJ2-2
CDR3 protein: CASSVVSIWRNEQFF; CDR3 DNA: TGTGCCAGCAGCGTAGTCTCTATCTGGAGAAATGAGCAGTTCTTC; D gene: .; clone size: .; V gene: TRBV9; J gene: TRBJ2-1
CDR3 protein: CASPPVLAGDNEQFF; CDR3 DNA: TGTGCCAGCCCGCCGGTACTAGCGGGAGACAATGAGCAGTTCTTC; D gene: TRBD2; clone size: .; V gene: TRBV28; J gene: TRBJ2-1
CDR3 protein: CASSLDSLYGYTF; CDR3 DNA: TGCGCCAGCAGCTTGGACAGCCTCTATGGCTACACCTTC; D gene: .; clone size: many; V gene: TRBV5-1; J gene: TRBJ1-2
CDR3 protein: CASSPPGLAEFYTGELFF; CDR3 DNA: TGTGCCAGCAGTCCCCCCGGCCTAGCCGAATTCTACACCGGGGAGCTGTTTTTT; D gene: .; clone size: many; V gene: TRBV28; J gene: TRBJ2-2
CDR3 protein: CASSSSPGRSSYEQYF; CDR3 DNA: TGTGCCAGCAGCTCATCGCCGGGGCGGAGCTCCTACGAGCAGTACTTC; D gene: .; clone size: many; V gene: TRBV6-2/TRBV6-3; J gene: TRBJ2-7
CDR3 protein: CSARHRSSAYEQYF; CDR3 DNA: TGCAGTGCTAGACACCGTTCTAGCGCATACGAGCAGTACTTC; D gene: .; clone size: many; V gene: TRBV20-1; J gene: TRBJ2-7
CDR3 protein: CASSQPGVRDTQYF; CDR3 DNA: TGTGCCAGCAGCCAGCCCGGGGTTCGGGATACGCAGTATTTT; D gene: .; clone size: many; V gene: TRBV7-9; J gene: TRBJ2-3
CDR3 protein: CATSDPGLNQPQHF; CDR3 DNA: TGTGCCACCAGTGATCCGGGGCTTAATCAGCCCCAGCATTTT; D gene: .; clone size: many; V gene: TRBV24-1; J gene: TRBJ1-5
CDR3 protein: CASSRMTSSTEAFF; CDR3 DNA: TGTGCCAGCAGCCGAATGACAAGTTCCACTGAAGCTTTCTTT; D gene: .; clone size: many; V gene: TRBV7-9; J gene: TRBJ1-1
CDR3 protein: CSARKGQFSYNEQFF; CDR3 DNA: TGCAGTGCGAGGAAAGGACAGTTCTCCTACAATGAGCAGTTCTTC; D gene: .; clone size: once; V gene: TRBV20-1; J gene: TRBJ2-1
CDR3 protein: CASRGEGLAVYEQYF; CDR3 DNA: TGTGCCAGCAGGGGGGAAGGACTAGCGGTCTACGAGCAGTACTTC; D gene: TRBD2; clone size: many; V gene: TRBV28; J gene: TRBJ2-7
CDR3 protein: CATSDHRDYEQYF; CDR3 DNA: TGTGCCACCAGTGATCACAGGGACTACGAGCAGTACTTC; D gene: .; clone size: many; V gene: TRBV24-1; J gene: TRBJ2-7
CDR3 protein: CASSEAGTGYGYTF; CDR3 DNA: TGTGCCAGCAGTGAAGCCGGGACAGGCTATGGCTACACCTTC; D gene: TRBD1; clone size: many; V gene: TRBV6-1; J gene: TRBJ1-2
CDR3 protein: CSARDLGFREKLFF; CDR3 DNA: TGCAGTGCTAGAGATCTAGGGTTCAGGGAAAAACTGTTTTTT; D gene: .; clone size: many; V gene: TRBV20-1; J gene: TRBJ1-4
CDR3 protein: CASSSDRDHEQYF; CDR3 DNA: TGTGCTAGCAGCTCGGACAGGGACCACGAGCAGTACTTC; D gene: TRBD1; clone size: .; V gene: TRBV7-7; J gene: TRBJ2-7
CDR3 protein: CASSLGGGLNTEAFF; CDR3 DNA: TGTGCCAGCAGTTTAGGGGGAGGGTTGAACACTGAAGCTTTCTTT; D gene: .; clone size: .; V gene: TRBV12-3/TRBV12-4; J gene: TRBJ1-1
CDR3 protein: CASSQGWTGLYYNEQFF; CDR3 DNA: TGTGCCAGCAGCCAAGGATGGACAGGGCTATACTACAATGAGCAGTTCTTC; D gene: TRBD1; clone size: many; V gene: TRBV4-2; J gene: TRBJ2-1
CDR3 protein: CAISESSGRAGEQFF; CDR3 DNA: TGTGCCATCAGTGAGTCAAGTGGGAGGGCAGGTGAGCAGTTCTTC; D gene: TRBD2; clone size: many; V gene: TRBV10-3; J gene: TRBJ2-1
CDR3 protein: CASSPVERGLNEQYF; CDR3 DNA: TGTGCCAGCTCACCCGTGGAAAGGGGGTTAAACGAGCAGTACTTC; D gene: .; clone size: many; V gene: TRBV18; J gene: TRBJ2-7
CDR3 protein: CSARRQDYGYTF; CDR3 DNA: TGCAGTGCCCGGAGACAGGACTATGGCTACACCTTC; D gene: .; clone size: many; V gene: TRBV20-1; J gene: TRBJ1-2
CDR3 protein: CASSSGTGVGYGYTF; CDR3 DNA: TGTGCCAGCAGTTCTGGGACAGGGGTTGGCTATGGCTACACCTTC; D gene: TRBD1; clone size: many; V gene: TRBV28; J gene: TRBJ1-2